Sequencing of this T cell receptor (beta chain) was carried out in a study of Tregs in tolerant kidney transplant recipients. Broader study findings: Antigen-driven expansion was suggested because donor-specific Tregs expanded more than all Tregs in tolerant patients.

The length of the CDR3 is 13 residues. Deletions cut 6 bases from V and 3 bases from J, with 14 bases between. CDR1 is GTSNPN and CDR2 is SVGIG in the germline V gene (reference sequence). TCRdb's table, derived via immunoSEQ multiplex PCR, lists solely in-frame clones and lacks some. The sample includes 75,000 to 100,000 clones, 93% of them seen just once. Concerning this clone itself: Antigen unknown.

Mixed chimerism was transient after nonmyeloablative marrow transplants from related graft donors. The chain combines TRBV30 with TRBJ1-2; D might be TRBD1 (6 bases). Sequencing was performed on CD4+ T cells from blood (PBMCs), taken 12 months after the transplant. This TCR was sampled from a human patient who received a combined kidney and bone marrow transplant. Some of the T cells might come from the graft donor. CDR3 sequence reads: CACTGTRDYGYTF. CDR3 coding DNA: TGTGCCTGTACAGGGACGAGAGACTATGGCTACACCTTC.